This TCR beta chain was sequenced in a study of shared clonotypes between healthy human individuals. Germline V gene sequence: CDR1 MGHRA, CDR2 YSYEKL. The CDR3 is made up of 20 amino acids. With regard to this clone: Sequence at one end of the junction differs from germline and may be a read error.

Assay: immunoSEQ multiplex PCR; the TCRdb copy retains only in-frame clones and omits some. The sample carries 2 million or so clones, about 94% recorded once. Positive CCR7 selection of CD45RO-negative cells yielded the naive CD8 cells, and terminally differentiated effector memory CD45RA+ cells were excluded. Sequenced input: naive CD8+ T cells sorted from blood. The chain carries TRBV4-1 and TRBJ2-1; 9 bases line up with TRBD2. The receptor's source is a man aged 18 to 29 in good health. This chain's CDR3 is CASSQDQTAGGPSSYNGQFF. For the CDR3, the DNA is TGCGCCAGCAGCCAAGATCAAACAGCGGGAGGTCCGAGCTCCTACAATGGGCAGTTCTTC.